The rows below give T cell receptor beta chains drawn from one sample of a study of neoadjuvant anti-PD-1 for oral cavity cancer. Here immunoSEQ multiplex PCR was the method, and the copy in TCRdb shows in-frame clones only, minus some. The sample records about 13,000 clones, approximately 67% being singletons. The sequencing used PBMCs, collected after nivolumab (anti-PD-1) treatment. All receptors come from a person aged 40 to 85 with oral cavity squamous cell carcinoma. The CDR3 runs from the conserved cysteine through the conserved F or W. A D gene is named only where the DNA matches it firmly. Where a row states a size, it is once, few, many or the class of an expanded clone; other rows omit it.

V	D	J	size	CDR3	DNA
TRBV10-3	TRBD1	TRBJ2-3	NA	CAISGGQGAAYF	TGTGCCATCAGTGGGGGACAGGGGGCGGCGTATTTT
TRBV2	NA	TRBJ2-3	NA	CASSGATDTQYF	TGTGCCAGCAGTGGGGCTACAGATACGCAGTATTTT
TRBV11-2	NA	TRBJ2-7	NA	CASSRWRFEQYF	TGTGCCAGCAGCCGATGGAGGTTCGAGCAGTACTTC
TRBV2	TRBD2	TRBJ2-7	NA	CASSRGTSGSGGYEQYF	TGTGCCAGCAGTCGAGGGACTAGCGGGAGCGGTGGCTACGAGCAGTACTTC
TRBV5-4	TRBD1	TRBJ1-2	NA	CASSLTGGNYGYTF	TGTGCCAGCAGCTTGACAGGGGGGAACTATGGCTACACCTTC
TRBV28	NA	TRBJ2-7	few	CASSLGGEDSYEQYF	TGTGCCAGCAGTTTAGGTGGGGAGGACTCCTACGAGCAGTACTTC
TRBV27	NA	TRBJ2-7	NA	CASSFSTQTAAYEQYF	TGTGCCAGCAGTTTCTCGACCCAGACGGCAGCCTACGAGCAGTACTTC
TRBV6-5	TRBD2	TRBJ2-7	NA	CASSPGTTYEQYF	TGTGCCAGCAGTCCCGGGACTACCTACGAGCAGTACTTC
TRBV30	TRBD2	TRBJ2-7	NA	CAWSVGNSGRQYF	TGTGCCTGGAGTGTAGGAAATAGCGGGAGACAGTACTTC
TRBV6-5	NA	TRBJ2-7	NA	CASSYSGQFSYEQYF	TGTGCCAGCAGTTACTCCGGACAGTTCTCCTACGAGCAGTACTTC
TRBV30	NA	TRBJ2-5	NA	CAWSAQVQETQYF	TGTGCCTGGAGTGCGCAGGTCCAAGAGACCCAGTACTTC
TRBV6-1	TRBD1	TRBJ1-1	NA	CASSEGTGGTEAFF	TGTGCCAGCAGTGAAGGGACAGGGGGCACTGAAGCTTTCTTT
TRBV6-5	TRBD1	TRBJ2-7	NA	CASSRDRLEQYF	TGTGCCAGCAGCCGGGACAGGCTCGAGCAGTACTTC
TRBV2	TRBD1	TRBJ2-7	few	CASQGQGQYEQYF	TGTGCCAGCCAGGGACAGGGGCAGTACGAGCAGTACTTC
TRBV19	NA	TRBJ2-2	NA	CASCLGITGELFF	TGTGCCAGCTGCCTCGGGATTACCGGGGAGCTGTTTTTT
TRBV10-1	TRBD2	TRBJ2-5	NA	CASSDTTSGRKTQYF	TGCGCCAGCAGTGATACGACTAGCGGGAGAAAGACCCAGTACTTC
TRBV7-6	NA	TRBJ2-5	NA	CASSSGARGDQYF	TGTGCCAGCAGCTCAGGGGCCAGGGGTGACCAGTACTTC
TRBV11-3	NA	TRBJ2-1	NA	CASSSEHNNEQFF	TGTGCCAGCAGCTCAGAACACAACAATGAGCAGTTCTTC